A selection of T cell receptor beta chains follows, all from one sample in a study of T cells in localized non-small cell lung cancer. Repertoires were generated with immunoSEQ multiplex PCR, while TCRdb's copy carries only in-frame clones and drops some. This sample has some 85,000 clones, with around 81% found just once. Sample: PBMCs, taken before any cancer treatment. The receptor source for this set is a man between 40 and 75 years old with stage II squamous cell lung carcinoma. Each CDR3 is given with its conserved first and last residue. A D gene is named only where the DNA matches it firmly. Expanded clones get a size class; other rows say once, few or many, or leave the size out.

TRBJ1-1 TRBV19 - 15 - CASGGSGQVNTEAFF TGTGCCAGTGGGGGATCCGGGCAGGTGAACACTGAAGCTTTCTTT
TRBJ1-5 TRBV10-3 TRBD1 16 - CAISEGWDSPNQPQHF TGTGCCATCAGTGAGGGGTGGGACAGTCCCAATCAGCCCCAGCATTTT
TRBJ1-2 TRBV19 - 14 - CASQDGGGGYGYTF TGTGCCAGTCAGGACGGCGGCGGAGGGTATGGCTACACCTTC
TRBJ1-1 TRBV10-3 TRBD1 16 - CAISEWGGQTNTEAFF TGTGCCATCAGTGAGTGGGGGGGACAGACGAACACTGAAGCTTTCTTT
TRBJ1-4 TRBV6-5 TRBD1 14 - CASSKQGSNEKLFF TGTGCCAGCAGTAAACAGGGGTCCAATGAAAAACTGTTTTTT
TRBJ1-1 TRBV11-1 TRBD1 15 - CASSLPRGYSTEAFF TGTGCCAGCAGCCTCCCCAGGGGGTATAGCACTGAAGCTTTCTTT
TRBJ2-5 TRBV9 - 15 - CASSAGTTVEETQYF TGTGCCAGCAGCGCCGGGACCACGGTGGAGGAGACCCAGTACTTC
TRBJ2-5 TRBV7-9 - 14 few CASSYSSGGETQYF TGTGCCAGCAGCTATTCATCTGGAGGGGAGACCCAGTACTTC
TRBJ2-7 TRBV5-1 TRBD1 15 - CASSSRDRGGYEQYF TGCGCCAGCAGCTCCCGGGACAGGGGAGGCTACGAGCAGTACTTC
TRBJ1-5 TRBV27 TRBD1 13 - CASRAGQDRPQHF TGTGCCAGCAGGGCGGGACAGGACCGGCCCCAGCATTTT
TRBJ1-6 TRBV7-2 - 14 - CASSLALVNSPLHF TGTGCCAGCAGCTTAGCGCTGGTCAATTCACCCCTCCACTTT
TRBJ2-3 TRBV5-4 - 12 - CASSLESDTQYF TGTGCCAGCAGCTTGGAGTCAGATACGCAGTATTTT
TRBJ1-4 TRBV5-5 - 16 - CASSLDLGTAYEKLFF TGTGCCAGCAGCTTGGACCTTGGGACGGCTTATGAAAAACTGTTTTTT
TRBJ2-3 TRBV5-3 - 15 - CARSLIRVSTDTQYF TGTGCCAGAAGCTTGATCAGGGTTAGCACAGATACGCAGTATTTT
TRBJ2-5 TRBV7-9 - 12 - CASSLVEETQYF TGTGCCAGCAGCTTAGTAGAAGAGACCCAGTACTTC
TRBJ2-6 TRBV19 - 12 few CASSIAPNVLTF TGTGCCAGTAGTATAGCCCCCAACGTCCTGACTTTC
TRBJ2-7 TRBV6-5 - 15 - CASSYRPGGTYEQYF TGTGCCAGCAGTTATCGGCCTGGGGGTACCTACGAGCAGTACTTC
TRBJ1-2 TRBV18 TRBD1 15 once CASSPGAGGSGGYTF TGTGCCAGCTCACCAGGCGCAGGGGGTTCGGGCGGCTACACCTTC
TRBJ2-6 TRBV5-1 - 14 - CASSYGGVENVLTF TGCGCCAGCAGCTATGGGGGCGTTGAAAACGTCCTGACTTTC
TRBJ1-1 TRBV5-6 - 15 - CASSFTQGLNTEAFF TGTGCCAGCAGCTTTACCCAGGGTTTGAACACTGAAGCTTTCTTT
TRBJ1-1 TRBV7-9 - 13 - CASSSLIGTEAFF TGTGCCAGCAGCTCCTTGATAGGGACTGAAGCTTTCTTT
TRBJ1-1 TRBV10-3 - 12 - CAIREGNTEAFF TGTGCCATCAGGGAGGGGAACACTGAAGCTTTCTTT
TRBJ1-1 TRBV27 - 12 - CASSAGGTEAFF TGTGCCAGCAGTGCCGGGGGCACTGAAGCTTTCTTT
TRBJ1-2 TRBV28 - 14 - CASSLWAANYGYTF TGTGCCAGCAGTTTATGGGCCGCGAACTATGGCTACACCTTC
TRBJ2-7 TRBV6-4 TRBD2 18 - CASSDSKVREGREGEQYF TGTGCCAGCAGTGACTCGAAGGTGCGGGAGGGCCGGGAGGGAGAGCAGTACTTC
TRBJ2-1 TRBV11-2 - 17 - CASSLQAGGTLYNEQFF TGTGCCAGCAGCTTACAAGCGGGCGGGACGCTGTACAATGAGCAGTTCTTC
TRBJ2-5 TRBV6-5 TRBD1 15 - CASSALGRGSETQYF TGTGCCAGCAGCGCCCTCGGCAGGGGGTCAGAGACCCAGTACTTC
TRBJ1-3 TRBV28 TRBD1 16 - CASSPLRGQGANTIYF TGTGCCAGCAGTCCCCTCAGGGGACAGGGGGCAAACACCATATATTTT
TRBJ2-3 TRBV27 TRBD1 14 - CASWTGYSTDTQYF TGTGCCAGCTGGACAGGATATAGCACAGATACGCAGTATTTT
TRBJ1-2 TRBV15 - 14 - CATSIGGGGYGYTF TGTGCCACCAGCATTGGGGGGGGAGGCTATGGCTACACCTTC